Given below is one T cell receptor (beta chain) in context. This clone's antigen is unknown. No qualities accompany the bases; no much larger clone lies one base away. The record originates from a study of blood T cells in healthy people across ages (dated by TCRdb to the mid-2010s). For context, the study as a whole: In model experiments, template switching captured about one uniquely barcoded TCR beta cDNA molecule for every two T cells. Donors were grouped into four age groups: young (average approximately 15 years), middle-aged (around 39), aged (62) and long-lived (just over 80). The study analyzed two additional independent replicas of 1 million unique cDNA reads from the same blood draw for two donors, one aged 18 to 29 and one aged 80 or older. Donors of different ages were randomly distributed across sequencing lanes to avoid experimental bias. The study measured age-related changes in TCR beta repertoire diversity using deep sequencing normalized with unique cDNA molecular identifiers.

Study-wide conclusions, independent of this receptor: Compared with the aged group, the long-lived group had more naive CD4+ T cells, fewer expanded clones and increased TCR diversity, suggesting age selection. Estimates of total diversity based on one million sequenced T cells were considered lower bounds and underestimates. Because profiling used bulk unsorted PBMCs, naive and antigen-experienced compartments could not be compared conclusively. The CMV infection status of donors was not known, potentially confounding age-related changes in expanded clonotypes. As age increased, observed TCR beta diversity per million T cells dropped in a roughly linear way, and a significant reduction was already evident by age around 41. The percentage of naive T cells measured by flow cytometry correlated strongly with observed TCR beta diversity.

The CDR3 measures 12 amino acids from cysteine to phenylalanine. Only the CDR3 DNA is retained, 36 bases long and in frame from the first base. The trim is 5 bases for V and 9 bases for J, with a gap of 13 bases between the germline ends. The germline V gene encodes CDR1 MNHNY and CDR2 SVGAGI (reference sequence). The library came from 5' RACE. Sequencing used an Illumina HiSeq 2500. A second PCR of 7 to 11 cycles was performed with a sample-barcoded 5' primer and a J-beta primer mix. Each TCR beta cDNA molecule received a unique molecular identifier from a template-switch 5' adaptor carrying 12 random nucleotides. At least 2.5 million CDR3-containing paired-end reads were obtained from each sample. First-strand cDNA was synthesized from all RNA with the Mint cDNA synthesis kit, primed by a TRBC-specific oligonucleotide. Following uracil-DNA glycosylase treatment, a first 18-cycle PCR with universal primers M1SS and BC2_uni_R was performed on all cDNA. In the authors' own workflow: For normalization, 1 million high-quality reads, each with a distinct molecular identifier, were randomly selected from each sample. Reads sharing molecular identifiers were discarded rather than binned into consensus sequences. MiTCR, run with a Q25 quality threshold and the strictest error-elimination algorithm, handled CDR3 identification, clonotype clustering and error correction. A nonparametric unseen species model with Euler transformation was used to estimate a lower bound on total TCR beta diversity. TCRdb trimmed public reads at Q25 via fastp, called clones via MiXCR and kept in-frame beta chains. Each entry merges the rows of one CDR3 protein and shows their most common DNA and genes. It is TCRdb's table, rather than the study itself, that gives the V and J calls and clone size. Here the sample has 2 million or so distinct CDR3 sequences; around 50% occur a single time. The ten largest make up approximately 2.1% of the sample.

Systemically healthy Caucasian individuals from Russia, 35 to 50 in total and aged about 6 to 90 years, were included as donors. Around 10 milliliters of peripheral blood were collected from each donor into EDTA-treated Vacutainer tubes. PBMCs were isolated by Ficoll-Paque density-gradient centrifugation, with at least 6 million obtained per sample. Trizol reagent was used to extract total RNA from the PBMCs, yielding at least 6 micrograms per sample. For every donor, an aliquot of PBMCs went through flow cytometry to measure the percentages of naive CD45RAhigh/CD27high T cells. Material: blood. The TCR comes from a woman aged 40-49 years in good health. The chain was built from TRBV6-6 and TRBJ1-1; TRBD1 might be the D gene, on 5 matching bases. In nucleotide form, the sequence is TGTGCCAGCAGTCGCGCAGACAGCAAAGCTTTCTTT. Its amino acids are CASSRADSKAFF.